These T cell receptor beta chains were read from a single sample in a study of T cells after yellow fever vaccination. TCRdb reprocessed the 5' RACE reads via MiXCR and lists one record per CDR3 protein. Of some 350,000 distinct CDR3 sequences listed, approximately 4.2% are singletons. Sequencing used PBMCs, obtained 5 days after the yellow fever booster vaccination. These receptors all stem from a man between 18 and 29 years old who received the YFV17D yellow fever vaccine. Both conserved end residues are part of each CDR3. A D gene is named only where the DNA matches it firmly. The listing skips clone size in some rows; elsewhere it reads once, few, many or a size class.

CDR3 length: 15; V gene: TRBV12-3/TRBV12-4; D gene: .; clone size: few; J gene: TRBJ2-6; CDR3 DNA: TGTGCCAGCAGGATGGGGGGCACAGGGGCCAACGTCCTGACTTTC; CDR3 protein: CASRMGGTGANVLTF
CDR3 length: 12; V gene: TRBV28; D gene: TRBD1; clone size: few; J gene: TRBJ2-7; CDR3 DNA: TGTGCCAGCAGCAACGACAGGGTCGAGCAGTACTTC; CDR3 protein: CASSNDRVEQYF
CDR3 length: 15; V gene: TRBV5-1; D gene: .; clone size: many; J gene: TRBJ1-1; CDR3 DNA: TGCGCCAGCAGCTTAGAAGAACGGGGCTACACTGAAGCTTTCTTT; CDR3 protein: CASSLEERGYTEAFF
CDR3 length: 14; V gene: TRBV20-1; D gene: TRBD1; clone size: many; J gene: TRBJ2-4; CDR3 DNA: TGCAGTGCTATTCCGGGACAGGGGGGAAACATTCAGTACTTC; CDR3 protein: CSAIPGQGGNIQYF
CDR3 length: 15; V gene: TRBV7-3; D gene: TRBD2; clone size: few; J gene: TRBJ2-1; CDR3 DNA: TGTGCCAGCAGCTCTCTAGCGGGGGGCTCCAATGAGCAGTTCTTC; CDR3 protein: CASSSLAGGSNEQFF
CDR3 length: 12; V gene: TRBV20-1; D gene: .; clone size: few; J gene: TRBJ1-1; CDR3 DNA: TGCAGTGTTACAGGTGAGGGAACTGAAGCTTTCTTT; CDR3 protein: CSVTGEGTEAFF
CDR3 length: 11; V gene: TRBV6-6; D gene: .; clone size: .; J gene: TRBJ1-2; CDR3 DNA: TGTGCCAGCAGTGACGCAGGTGGCTACACCTTC; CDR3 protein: CASSDAGGYTF
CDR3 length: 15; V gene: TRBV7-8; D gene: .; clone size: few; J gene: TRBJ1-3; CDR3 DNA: TGTGCCAGCAGCCGACCTTTGTTCTCTGGAAACACCATATATTTT; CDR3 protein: CASSRPLFSGNTIYF
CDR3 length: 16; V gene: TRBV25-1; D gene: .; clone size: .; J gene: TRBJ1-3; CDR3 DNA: TGTGCCAGCAGTACTCTACGACAGTCCTCTGGAAACACCATATATTTT; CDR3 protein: CASSTLRQSSGNTIYF
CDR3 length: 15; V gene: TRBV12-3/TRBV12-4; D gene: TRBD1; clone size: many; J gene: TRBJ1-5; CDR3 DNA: TGTGCCAGCAGCACGGGACAGGGGCTATATCAGCCCCAGCATTTT; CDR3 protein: CASSTGQGLYQPQHF
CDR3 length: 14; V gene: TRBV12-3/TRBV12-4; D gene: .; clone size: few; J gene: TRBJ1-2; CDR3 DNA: TGTGCCAGCGGTTTAGTCGCCGGCAGCTATGGCTACACCTTC; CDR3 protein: CASGLVAGSYGYTF
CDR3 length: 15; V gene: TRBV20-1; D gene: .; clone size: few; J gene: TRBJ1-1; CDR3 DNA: TGCAGTGCTAGAGATATAATGGGGAATCAACTCGAAGCTTTCTTT; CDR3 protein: CSARDIMGNQLEAFF
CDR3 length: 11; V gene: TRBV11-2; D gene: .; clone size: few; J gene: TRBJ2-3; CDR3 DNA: TGTGCCAGCAGCTGGGGTAATACGCAGTATTTT; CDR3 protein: CASSWGNTQYF
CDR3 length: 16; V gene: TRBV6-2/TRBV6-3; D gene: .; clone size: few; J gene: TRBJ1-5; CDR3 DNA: TGTGCCAGCAGTTACCGCAGGGGCGCAGGCAATCAGCCCCAGCATTTT; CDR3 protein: CASSYRRGAGNQPQHF
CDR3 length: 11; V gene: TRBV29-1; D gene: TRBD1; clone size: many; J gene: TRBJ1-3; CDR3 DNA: TGCAGCGTTACAGGGGAAAACACCATATATTTT; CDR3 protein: CSVTGENTIYF
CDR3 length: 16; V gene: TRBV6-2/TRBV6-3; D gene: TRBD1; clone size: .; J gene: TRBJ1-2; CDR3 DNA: TGTGCCAGCAGCCCCGGGACAGGGGTATGGATCTATGGCTACACCTTC; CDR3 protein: CASSPGTGVWIYGYTF
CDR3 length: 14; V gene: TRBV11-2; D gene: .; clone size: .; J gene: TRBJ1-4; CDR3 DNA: TGTGCCAGCAGCTTAGGACGGGGTAATGAAAAACTGTTTTTT; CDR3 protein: CASSLGRGNEKLFF
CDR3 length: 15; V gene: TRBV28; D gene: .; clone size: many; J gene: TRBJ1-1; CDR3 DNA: TGTGCCAGCACCCTTGGACGGATTTTGAACACTGAAGCTTTCTTT; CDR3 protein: CASTLGRILNTEAFF
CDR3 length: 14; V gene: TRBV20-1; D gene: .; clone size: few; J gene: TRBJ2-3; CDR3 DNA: TGCAGTGCTAGATCCAGCGGTGGTTCCGATACGCAGTATTTT; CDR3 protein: CSARSSGGSDTQYF
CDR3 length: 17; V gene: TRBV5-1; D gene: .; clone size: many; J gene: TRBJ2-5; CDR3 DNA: TGCGCCAGCAGCTTTGACAGCTCTACCTCGAGCGGCGAGACCCAGTACTTC; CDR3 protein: CASSFDSSTSSGETQYF
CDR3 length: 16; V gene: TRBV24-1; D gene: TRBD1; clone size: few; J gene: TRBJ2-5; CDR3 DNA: TGTGCCACCAGTGATTTGTACAGGGGTTCGCGAGAGACCCAGTACTTC; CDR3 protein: CATSDLYRGSRETQYF
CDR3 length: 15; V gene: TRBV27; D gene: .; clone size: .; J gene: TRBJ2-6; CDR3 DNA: TGTGCCAGCAGTCCAACCCGCCCTGGGGCCAACGTCCTGACTTTC; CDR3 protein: CASSPTRPGANVLTF
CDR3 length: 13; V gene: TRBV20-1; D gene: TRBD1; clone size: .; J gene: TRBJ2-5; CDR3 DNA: TGCAGTGCGGTTAGACAGGGAAGAGAGACCCAGTACTTC; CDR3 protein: CSAVRQGRETQYF
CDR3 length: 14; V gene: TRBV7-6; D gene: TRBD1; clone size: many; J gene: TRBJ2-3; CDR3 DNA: TGTGCCAGCAAATCCGGGACAGGGGGAGATACGCAGTATTTT; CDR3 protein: CASKSGTGGDTQYF
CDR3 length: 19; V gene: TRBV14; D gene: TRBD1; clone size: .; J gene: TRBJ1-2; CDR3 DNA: TGTGCCAGCAGCCAAGCCCGGCGCGCAGGGGGCCCCAATCTAGGTGGCTACACCTTC; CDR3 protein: CASSQARRAGGPNLGGYTF
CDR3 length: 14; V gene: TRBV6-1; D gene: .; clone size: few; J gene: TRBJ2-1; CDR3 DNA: TGTGCCAGCAGCAGACAACGGACCTACAATGAGCAGTTCTTC; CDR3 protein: CASSRQRTYNEQFF
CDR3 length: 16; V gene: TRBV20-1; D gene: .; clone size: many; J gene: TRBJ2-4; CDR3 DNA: TGCAGTGCTAGAGGCCTCCAGGGTACTCCACTCAACATTCAGTACTTC; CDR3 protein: CSARGLQGTPLNIQYF
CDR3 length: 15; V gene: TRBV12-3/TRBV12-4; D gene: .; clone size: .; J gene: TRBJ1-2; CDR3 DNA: TGTGCCAGCAGTTTTTATCGGGGAACTCAATATGGCTACACCTTC; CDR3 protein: CASSFYRGTQYGYTF
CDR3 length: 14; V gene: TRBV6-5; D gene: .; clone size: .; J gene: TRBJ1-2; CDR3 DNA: TGTGCCAGCAGCCCTCTAGACCGAATCTATGGCTACACCTTC; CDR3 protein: CASSPLDRIYGYTF
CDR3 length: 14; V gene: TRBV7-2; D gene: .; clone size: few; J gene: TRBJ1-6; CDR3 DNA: TGTGCCAGCAGCTTAAGTGTGGGAGGTTCACCCCTCCACTTT; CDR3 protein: CASSLSVGGSPLHF
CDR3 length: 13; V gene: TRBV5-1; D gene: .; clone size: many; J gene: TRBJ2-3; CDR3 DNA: TGCGCCAGCCGGGACGTAAACGAGGATACGCAGTATTTT; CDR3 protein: CASRDVNEDTQYF
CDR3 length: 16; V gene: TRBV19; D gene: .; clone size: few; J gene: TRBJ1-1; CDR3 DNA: TGTGCCAGTAGCACACCCTTGCGGTCACTGAACACTGAAGCTTTCTTT; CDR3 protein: CASSTPLRSLNTEAFF
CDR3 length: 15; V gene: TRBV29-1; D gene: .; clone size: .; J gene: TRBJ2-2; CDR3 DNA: TGCAGCGTTGTGTGGATGGCAGACGGCACCGGGGAGCTGTTTTTT; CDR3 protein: CSVVWMADGTGELFF
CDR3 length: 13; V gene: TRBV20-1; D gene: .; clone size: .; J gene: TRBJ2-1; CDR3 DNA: TGCAGTGCATCGGCGGGTTCGAACAATGAGCAGTTCTTC; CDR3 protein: CSASAGSNNEQFF
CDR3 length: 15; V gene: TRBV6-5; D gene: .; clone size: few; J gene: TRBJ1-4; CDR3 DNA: TGTGCCAGCAGCCGTGGGATTCGGGGAGTTGAAAAACTGTTTTTT; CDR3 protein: CASSRGIRGVEKLFF
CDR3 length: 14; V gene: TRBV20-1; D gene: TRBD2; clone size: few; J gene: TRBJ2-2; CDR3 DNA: TGCAGTGCTAGAGATCCTAGCGGACCCGGGGAGCTGTTTTTT; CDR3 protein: CSARDPSGPGELFF
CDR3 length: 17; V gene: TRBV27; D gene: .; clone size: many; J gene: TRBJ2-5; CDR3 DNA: TGTGCCAGCAGTTTATCGATAATGGCCCGGGAAAGAGAGACCCAGTACTTC; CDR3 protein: CASSLSIMARERETQYF
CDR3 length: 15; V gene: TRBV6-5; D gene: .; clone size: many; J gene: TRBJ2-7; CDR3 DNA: TGTGCCAGCAGCTTCACAGGGCCCCACGGTGGGGAGCAGTACTTC; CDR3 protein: CASSFTGPHGGEQYF
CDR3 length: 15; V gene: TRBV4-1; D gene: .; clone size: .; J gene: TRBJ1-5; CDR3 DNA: TGCGCCAGCAGCCAGATGCCGGGGAACAATCAGCCCCAGCATTTT; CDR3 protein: CASSQMPGNNQPQHF
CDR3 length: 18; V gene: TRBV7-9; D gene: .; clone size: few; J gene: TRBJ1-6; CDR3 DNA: TGTGCCAGCAGCTTAGACTCGGGCGTCAGCTCCTATAATTCACCCCTCCACTTT; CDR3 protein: CASSLDSGVSSYNSPLHF
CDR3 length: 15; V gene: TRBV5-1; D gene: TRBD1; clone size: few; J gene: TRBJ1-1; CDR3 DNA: TGCGCCAGCAGCATAGCCGGGACAGGGGACACTGAAGCTTTCTTT; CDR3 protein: CASSIAGTGDTEAFF